This TCR beta chain is drawn from a study of blood T cell repertoires in COVID-19. Study information: COVID-19 samples, acute and convalescent, were from the United States, Italy and Spain. The cDNA or gDNA used as material had been derived from T cells, B-cell-depleted T cells, or PBMCs.

The CDR3 extends over 15 amino acids. Deletions cut 1 base from V and 4 bases from J, with 13 bases between. The V gene's germline CDR1 is SEHNR and CDR2 FQNEAQ (reference sequence). Per the original methods: Reference gene primer amplification in the assay estimated nucleated cell counts. Profiled with immunoSEQ multiplex PCR; TCRdb holds only in-frame clones, not every one. From that table come the V and J calls and clone size; the DNA was used to work out D and trimming. The sample carries over 200,000 clones, about 90% recorded once. The clonotype originates from a man aged 40-50 years with active or convalescent COVID-19. This chain connects TRBV7-9 to TRBJ1-1, with D perhaps matching TRBD1 (5 bases). The sequencing sample was made of peripheral blood. The CDR3 region is CASSLGLGGITEAFF. The CDR3 DNA reads TGTGCCAGCAGCTTAGGATTGGGGGGAATCACTGAAGCTTTCTTT.